This TCR beta chain was sequenced in a study of T-cell memory formation after mild COVID-19. This CDR3 is 16 amino acids long. Germline lookup yields CDR1 MNHEY and CDR2 SVGAGI. Trimming shortened V by 0 bases and J by 6 bases, and 16 bases separated the two germline ends. TCRdb used MiXCR to reprocess the 5' RACE reads, holding one entry per CDR3 protein. This sample has 250,000 to 350,000 distinct CDR3 sequences, with around 19% found just once. This clonotype has only a few counts. The TCR sequence derives from a man aged 18 to 35 who had mild COVID-19 (a few samples of this study predate the infection). Cell type and time point are not known. Sequenced: PBMCs or a T cell subset sorted from them (not recorded which). The V call is TRBV6-5, the J call TRBJ2-3, with D maybe TRBD2 (6 bases). The CDR3 nucleotides read TGTGCCAGCAGTTACTCCCCTACGGGAGTGGCGGATACGCAGTATTTT. Protein product: CASSYSPTGVADTQYF.